This T cell receptor (beta chain) was identified during a study of CD8 T cells in ankylosing spondylitis. Study observations and caveats: Researchers reportedly found disease-linked clones significantly enriched in matched ankylosing spondylitis synovial fluid. There was a TCR beta motif, made of roughly eight highly homologous variants, that appeared characteristic of ankylosing spondylitis blood. Within peripheral blood, clones linked to disease were CD8+ and relatively rare.

Regarding this clonotype: Its antigen is not known.

Trimming took 7 bases from V and 6 from J; bases not matched to a gene: 15. Germline V gene lookup returns CDR1 MNHNS and CDR2 SASEGT. This CDR3 has 16 amino acids. Quantitative molecular-barcoded 5'-RACE generated the TCR beta libraries. TCRdb reprocessed the 5' RACE reads with MiXCR, giving one entry per CDR3 protein. The data contain some 250,000 distinct CDR3 sequences, around 9.2% of them singletons. The rearrangement uses TRBV6-1 and TRBJ2-1; TRBD2 matches 7 bases. The sample was blood, either unsorted or a sorted T cell fraction (not recorded which). The source of this sequence is a male donor with ankylosing spondylitis or in good health (not recorded which). CDR3 in amino acids: CASNLMTGGRINEQFF. In DNA, the CDR3 is TGTGCCAGCAACCTAATGACGGGAGGCAGAATCAATGAGCAGTTCTTC.